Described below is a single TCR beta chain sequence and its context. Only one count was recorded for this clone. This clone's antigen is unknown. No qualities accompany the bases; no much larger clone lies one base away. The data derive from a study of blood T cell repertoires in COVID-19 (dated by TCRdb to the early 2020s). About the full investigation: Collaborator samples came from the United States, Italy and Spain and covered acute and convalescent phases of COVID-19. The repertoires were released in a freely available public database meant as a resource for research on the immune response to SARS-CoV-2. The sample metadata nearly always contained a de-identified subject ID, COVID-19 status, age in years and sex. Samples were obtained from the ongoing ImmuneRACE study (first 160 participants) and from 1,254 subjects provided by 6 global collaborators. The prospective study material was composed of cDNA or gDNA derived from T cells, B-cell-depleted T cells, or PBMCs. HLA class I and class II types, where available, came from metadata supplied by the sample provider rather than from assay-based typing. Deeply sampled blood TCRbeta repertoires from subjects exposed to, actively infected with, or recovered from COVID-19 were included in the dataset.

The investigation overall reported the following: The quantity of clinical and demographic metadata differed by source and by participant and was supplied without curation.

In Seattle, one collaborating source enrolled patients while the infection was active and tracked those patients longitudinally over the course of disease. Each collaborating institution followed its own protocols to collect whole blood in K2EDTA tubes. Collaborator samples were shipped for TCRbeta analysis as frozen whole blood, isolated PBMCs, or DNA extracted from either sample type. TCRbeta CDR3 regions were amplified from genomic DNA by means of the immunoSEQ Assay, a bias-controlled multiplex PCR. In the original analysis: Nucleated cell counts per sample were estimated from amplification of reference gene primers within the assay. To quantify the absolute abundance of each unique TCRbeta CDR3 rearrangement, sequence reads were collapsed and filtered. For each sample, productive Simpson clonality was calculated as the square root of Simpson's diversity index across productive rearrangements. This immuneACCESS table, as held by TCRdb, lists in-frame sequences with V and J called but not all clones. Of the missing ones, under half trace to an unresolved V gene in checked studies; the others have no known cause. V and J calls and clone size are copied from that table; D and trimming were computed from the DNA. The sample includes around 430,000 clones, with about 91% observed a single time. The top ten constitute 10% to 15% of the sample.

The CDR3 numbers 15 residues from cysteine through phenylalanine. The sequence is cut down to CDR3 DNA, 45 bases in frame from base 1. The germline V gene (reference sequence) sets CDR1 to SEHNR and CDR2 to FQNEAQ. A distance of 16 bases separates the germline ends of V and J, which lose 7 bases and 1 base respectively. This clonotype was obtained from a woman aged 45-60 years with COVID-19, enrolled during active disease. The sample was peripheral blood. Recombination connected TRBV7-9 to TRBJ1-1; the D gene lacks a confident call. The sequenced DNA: TGTGCCAGCACCGCCGATCCAGGTTCGAACACTGAAGCTTTCTTT. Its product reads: CASTADPGSNTEAFF.